The present entry profiles one T cell receptor beta chain with its context. Repertoires were generated with immunoSEQ multiplex PCR, while TCRdb's copy carries only in-frame clones and drops some. The sample holds approximately 130,000 clones; 81% are singletons and the top ten take roughly 8.1%. The sample is drawn from a study of blood T cell repertoires in COVID-19. Study information: PBMCs, B-cell-depleted T cells, or T cells provided the cDNA or gDNA that made up the material.

The source of this sequence is a woman in her sixties or seventies with active or convalescent COVID-19. Sequences were obtained from peripheral blood.

In DNA form, the CDR3 reads TGTGCCAGCAGCAACCCAGCCGGGATGGACTGGAACACCGGGGAGCTGTTTTTT. It specifies CASSNPAGMDWNTGELFF. This chain joins TRBV7-8 and TRBJ2-2; tentatively, D is TRBD2 (5 bases). Germline CDR1 and CDR2: SGHVS and FQNEAQ. CDR3 length: 18 residues. V lost 5 bases and J 1 base, leaving 20 bases between the germline ends.